The 18 T cell receptor beta chains below all came from one sample that was sequenced in a study of cytomegalovirus exposure and HLA in healthy donors listed by TCRdb under 2017. Libraries were constructed by the immunoSEQ multiplex PCR assay. TCRdb limited this immuneACCESS table to in-frame rearrangements with V and J called. A share of clones is missing; checked studies link under half to unresolved V genes, and the rest is unexplained. Across this sample there are 150,000 to 200,000 clones, with 88% seen only once. Roughly 3% of the sample goes to the ten largest clones. The specimen was PBMCs. Receptor source: a young man in good health and CMV-seronegative.

The CDR3 DNA reads as TGCGCCAGCAGCCAAGAGAGGGACACCGGGGAGCTGTTTTTT. It translates to CASSQERDTGELFF. V usage is TRBV4-1 and J usage is TRBJ2-2; maybe TRBD2 (5 bases). V dropped 0 bases and J dropped 3 bases, with 5 bases sitting between them. Germline-derived CDR1 and CDR2 are MGHRA and YSYEKL. The CDR3 extends over 14 amino acids.

The J gene is TRBJ2-5, the V gene TRBV5-4, with TRBD2 matching 9 bases. V lost 0 bases, J lost 5 bases, and 8 bases stayed unmatched. Germline values: CDR1 SGHNT, CDR2 YYREEE (reference sequence). The CDR3 length is 16 residues. The CDR3 DNA is TGTGCCAGCAGCTTGGAATCAGCGGGAGGTCATGAGACCCAGTACTTC. It codes for CASSLESAGGHETQYF.

The chain uses TRBV10-1 and TRBJ2-3, with TRBD2 matching 11 bases. V lost 3 bases and J lost 7; bases outside the gene matches: 12. This CDR3 has 17 residues. Looked up from germline, CDR1 is WNHNN and CDR2 is SYGVQD (reference sequence). Written as DNA, the CDR3 is TGCGCCAGCAGTGACTCCTTTAGCGGGAGGGTCGGGAATACGCAGTATTTT. Translation gives CASSDSFSGRVGNTQYF.

The gene calls are TRBV28 and TRBJ1-2; TRBD1 matches at 7 bases. This CDR3 contains 16 residues. The germline V gene has CDR1 MDHEN and CDR2 SYDVKM. V trimming: 4 bases; J trimming: 1 base; junction bases outside the gene matches: 9. The CDR3 DNA sequence: TGTGCCAGCAGTTCCTCTGACAGGGCGATTAACTATGGCTACACCTTC. Translating gives CASSSSDRAINYGYTF.

This clone appeared a single time. The chain links TRBV7-6 to TRBJ2-1, with TRBD2 matching over 9 bases. V gave up 6 bases and J gave up 4 bases; unmatched junction bases: 4. In germline, CDR1 is SGHVS, CDR2 FNYEAQ. The CDR3 is made up of 14 amino acids. In DNA, the CDR3 is TGTGCCAGCAGAGAGCGGGGGGAATACAATGAGCAGTTCTTC. This sequence encodes CASRERGEYNEQFF.

This chain joins TRBV28 and TRBJ2-1; 7 bases are a match to TRBD2. The CDR3 is made up of 15 amino acids. V dropped 8 bases and J dropped 6; count of bases not matched to a gene: 13. Germline CDR1 MDHEN, CDR2 SYDVKM. CDR3 DNA: TGTGCCAGCCACTGGGGGGGATTTGGGGCCAATGAGCAGTTCTTC. This translates into CASHWGGFGANEQFF.

This chain joins TRBV2 and TRBJ1-1; TRBD1 matches 10 bases. The CDR3 extends over 15 amino acids. Germline V CDR1 and CDR2: SNHLY, FYNNEI. The trim removed 6 bases at V and 4 bases at J, leaving 8 bases unmatched. This chain's CDR3 is CASRPGQGSGTEAFF. CDR3 DNA sequence: TGTGCCAGCAGGCCGGGACAGGGGTCTGGCACTGAAGCTTTCTTT. Full variable domain (outside the CDR3, taken from reference TRBV2 and TRBJ1-1): EPEVTQTPSHQVTQMGQEVILRCVPISNHLYFYWYRQILGQKVEFLVSFYNNEISEKSEIFDDQFSVERPDGSNFTLKIRSTKLEDSAMYFCASRPGQGSGTEAFFGQGTRLTVV.

The chain employs TRBV6-1 and TRBJ2-7; maybe TRBD1 (6 bases). CDR1 MNHNS and CDR2 SASEGT come from the germline V gene. This CDR3 comprises 14 residues. V gave up 6 bases and J gave up 3 bases, with 15 bases separating them. CDR3 residues: CASRLLTGHYEQYF. In DNA, the CDR3 is TGTGCCAGCAGGTTATTAACAGGGCACTACGAGCAGTACTTC.

CDR3 nucleotides: TGTGCCATCACCCAGGGACAGGGGTTGAGAGAGCAGTACTTC. This encodes CAITQGQGLREQYF. The J gene is TRBJ2-7, the V gene TRBV10-3; TRBD1 agrees at 10 bases. The CDR3 sequence is 14 residues long. The V and J ends lost 7 bases and 7 bases, in that order; junction bases with no gene match: 10. Germline CDR1 is ENHRY and CDR2 is SYGVKD.

This chain joins TRBV28 and TRBJ2-7; TRBD2 agrees at 8 bases. Germline values: CDR1 MDHEN, CDR2 SYDVKM. The CDR3 is 20 residues long. J was trimmed by 3 bases and V by 2 bases; bases with no gene match: 21. The CDR3 DNA reads as TGTGCCAGCAGTTTACCTACGGGGGGAACTATTACTAGCGGTCGCTACGAGCAGTACTTC. This translates into CASSLPTGGTITSGRYEQYF.

This chain uses TRBV6-1 with TRBJ2-6, with D possibly being TRBD1 (6 bases). The V end was cut by 3 bases, the J end by 0 bases, with 9 bases between. Germline CDR1 MNHNS, CDR2 SASEGT. The length of the CDR3 is 16 residues. The CDR3 here is CASSDQGLSGANVLTF. CDR3 nucleotide sequence: TGTGCCAGCAGTGACCAGGGGCTCTCTGGGGCCAACGTCCTGACTTTC.

The V call is TRBV10-3, the J call TRBJ2-5; TRBD1 might be the D (6 bases). The V gene lost 3 bases and the J gene lost 3 bases, with 14 bases spanning the gap. This CDR3 is built from 15 residues. CDR1 and CDR2 from the germline V gene are ENHRY and SYGVKD. CDR3 region: CAISEQTGVEETQYF. CDR3 coding DNA: TGTGCCATCAGTGAACAGACAGGAGTCGAAGAGACCCAGTACTTC.

J is TRBJ1-5 and V is TRBV7-6; 7 bases agree with TRBD1. This CDR3 spans 15 amino acids. Germline V gives CDR1 SGHVS, CDR2 FNYEAQ. J gave up 0 bases and V 4 bases, and 3 bases lay outside the gene matches. The CDR3 DNA follows: TGTGCCAGCAGCTGGGGGACAGCTAGCAATCAGCCCCAGCATTTT. Amino acid sequence: CASSWGTASNQPQHF. Full variable domain (outside the CDR3, taken from reference TRBV7-6 and TRBJ1-5): GAGVSQSPRYKVTKRGQDVALRCDPISGHVSLYWYRQALGQGPEFLTYFNYEAQQDKSGLPNDRFSAERPEGSISTLTIQRTEQRDSAMYRCASSWGTASNQPQHFGDGTRLSIL.

This clone was detected a few times. The CDR3 is CASSPVGDSNQPQHF. The CDR3 DNA sequence: TGTGCCAGCTCACCCGTCGGGGATAGCAATCAGCCCCAGCATTTT. The chain has TRBV18 and TRBJ1-5; no firm D call. V lost 3 bases and J lost 0, with 9 bases in between. This CDR3 has 15 residues. Germline CDR1 is KGHSH and CDR2 is LQKENI.

The genes are TRBV19 and TRBJ1-2; D is ambiguous. Germline loops: CDR1 LNHDA, CDR2 SQIVND (reference sequence). Trimming removed 3 bases at V and 0 bases at J, with 17 bases between. This CDR3 has 17 residues. CDR3 residues: CASSIVGPKRTNYGYTF. CDR3 nucleotides: TGTGCCAGTAGTATCGTCGGCCCCAAGCGGACTAACTATGGCTACACCTTC.

This clone was counted a single time. The J gene is TRBJ1-1, the V gene TRBV6-5, with D unclear. CDR1 and CDR2 (germline): MNHEY, SVGAGI. Trimming cost V 6 bases and J 4 bases, with 12 bases left between them. The CDR3 has 13 residues. CDR3 DNA sequence: TGTGCCAGCAGCCTCTCCCAGTTCACTGAAGCTTTCTTT. As protein: CASSLSQFTEAFF.

This rearrangement joins TRBV5-1 to TRBJ1-3; no definite D call. The CDR3 is 16 residues long. Trimming cost V 4 bases and J 0 bases, with 14 bases left between them. Germline V gives CDR1 SGHRS, CDR2 YFSETQ. CDR3 loop: CASSLLGVNSGNTIYF. The CDR3, as DNA: TGCGCCAGCAGCCTGCTTGGAGTAAACTCTGGAAACACCATATATTTT.

The rearrangement joins TRBV29-1 to TRBJ2-3, with a weak D call TRBD2 (5 bases). Per germline, CDR1 SQVTM and CDR2 ANQGSEA. Between the trimmed V and J ends, which lost 7 bases and 4 bases, there was a span of 15 bases. The CDR3 has 13 amino acids. The CDR3 spells CSEARGLSDTQYF. The CDR3 nucleotides are TGCAGCGAAGCCAGAGGGCTCTCAGATACGCAGTATTTT.